This is a list of T cell receptor beta chains from one sample in a study of blood T cell repertoires in COVID-19. Libraries were prepared by immunoSEQ multiplex PCR; TCRdb keeps only in-frame clonotypes and omits some of them. In the table there are 300,000 to 350,000 clones, approximately 89% of which are singletons. Sequencing used peripheral blood. Every receptor here comes from a woman aged 55-69 years with COVID-19, enrolled during active disease. CDR3s include the opening cysteine and the closing phenylalanine or tryptophan. The D gene is left open where the match is weak. Size is omitted from some rows. Given values are once, few, many or a class for expanded clones.

TRBD1	.	TRBV10-3	TRBJ2-7	CAISARTGVGYEQYF	TGTGCCATCAGTGCTAGGACAGGGGTGGGCTACGAGCAGTACTTC
TRBD1	.	TRBV5-3	TRBJ1-6	CARSPGQDNSPLHF	TGTGCCAGAAGCCCGGGACAGGATAATTCACCCCTCCACTTT
.	.	TRBV10-3	TRBJ2-2	CATATPAGTQAGELFF	TGTGCCACTGCTACACCCGCCGGGACACAGGCCGGGGAGCTGTTTTTT
.	.	TRBV5-4	TRBJ2-7	CASSLRASAYEQYF	TGTGCCAGCAGCCTCAGGGCTTCGGCCTACGAGCAGTACTTC
TRBD1	once	TRBV30	TRBJ1-2	CAWILTGTANYGYTF	TGTGCCTGGATTCTAACCGGGACAGCTAACTATGGCTACACCTTC
.	.	TRBV30	TRBJ1-6	CAWSGENSPLHF	TGTGCCTGGAGTGGGGAGAACTCACCCCTCCACTTT
TRBD2	.	TRBV5-4	TRBJ2-3	CASSPGTSGVPYTDTQYF	TGTGCCAGCAGCCCCGGGACTAGCGGGGTACCATACACAGATACGCAGTATTTT
TRBD1	.	TRBV13	TRBJ1-2	CASSAKGQGLQANYGYTF	TGTGCCAGCAGCGCAAAGGGACAGGGCTTACAAGCTAACTATGGCTACACCTTC
TRBD1	.	TRBV18	TRBJ1-5	CASSPSGGGNQPQHF	TGTGCCAGCTCACCATCAGGGGGCGGCAATCAGCCCCAGCATTTT
.	few	TRBV6-5	TRBJ1-2	CASSDNGAPVVGYTF	TGTGCCAGCAGCGACAACGGCGCCCCAGTGGTTGGCTACACCTTC
TRBD1	.	TRBV19	TRBJ1-2	CASSPGTGEGYGYTF	TGTGCCAGTAGTCCCGGGACAGGGGAGGGCTATGGCTACACCTTC
TRBD1	.	TRBV29-1	TRBJ1-6	CSVEGSLEGAKNSPLHF	TGCAGCGTTGAAGGGAGCTTGGAGGGGGCGAAAAATTCACCCCTCCACTTT
.	.	TRBV12-3/TRBV12-4	TRBJ2-2	CASKAGNTGELFF	TGTGCCAGCAAGGCAGGGAACACCGGGGAGCTGTTTTTT
TRBD2	.	TRBV12-5	TRBJ2-3	CASGHSGGLSDTQYF	TGTGCTAGTGGTCACAGCGGGGGGCTTTCAGATACGCAGTATTTT
.	.	TRBV18	TRBJ1-1	CASSRSQARAFF	TGTGCCAGCTCACGATCACAGGCACGTGCTTTCTTT